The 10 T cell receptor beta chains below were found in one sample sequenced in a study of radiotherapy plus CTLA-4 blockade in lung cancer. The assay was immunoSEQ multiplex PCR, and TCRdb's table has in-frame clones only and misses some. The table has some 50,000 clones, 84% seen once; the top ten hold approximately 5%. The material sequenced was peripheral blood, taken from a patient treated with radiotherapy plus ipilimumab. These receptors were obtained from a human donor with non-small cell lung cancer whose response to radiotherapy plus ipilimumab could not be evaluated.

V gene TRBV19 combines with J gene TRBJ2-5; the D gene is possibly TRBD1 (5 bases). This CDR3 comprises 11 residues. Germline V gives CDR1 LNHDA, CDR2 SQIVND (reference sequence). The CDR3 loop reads CASGYAETQYF. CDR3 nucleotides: TGTGCGTCAGGGTATGCGGAGACCCAGTACTTC. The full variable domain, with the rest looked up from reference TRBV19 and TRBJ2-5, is DGGITQSPKYLFRKEGQNVTLSCEQNLNHDAMYWYRQDPGQGLRLIYYSQIVNDFQKGDIAEGYSVSREKKESFPLTVTSAQKNPTAFYLCASGYAETQYFGPGTRLLVL.

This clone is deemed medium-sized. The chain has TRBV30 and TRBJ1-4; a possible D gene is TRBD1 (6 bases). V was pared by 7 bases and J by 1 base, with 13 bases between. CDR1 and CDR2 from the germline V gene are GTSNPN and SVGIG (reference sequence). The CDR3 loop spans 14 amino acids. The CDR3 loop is CASARGGTNEKLFF. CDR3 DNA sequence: TGTGCCTCGGCCCGAGGGGGAACTAATGAAAAACTGTTTTTT.

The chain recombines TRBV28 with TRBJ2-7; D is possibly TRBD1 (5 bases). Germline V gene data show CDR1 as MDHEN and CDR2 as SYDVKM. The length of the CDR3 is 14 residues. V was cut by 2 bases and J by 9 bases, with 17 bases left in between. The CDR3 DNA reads TGTGCCAGCAGTTTACGCGGACACCGGACGGGGCAGTACTTC. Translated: CASSLRGHRTGQYF.

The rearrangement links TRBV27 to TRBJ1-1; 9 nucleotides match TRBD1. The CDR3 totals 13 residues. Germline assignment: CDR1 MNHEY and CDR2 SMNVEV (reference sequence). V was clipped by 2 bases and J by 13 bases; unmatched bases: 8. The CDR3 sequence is CASSLGPGQGDFF. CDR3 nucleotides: TGTGCCAGCAGTTTAGGACCGGGACAGGGAGATTTCTTT.

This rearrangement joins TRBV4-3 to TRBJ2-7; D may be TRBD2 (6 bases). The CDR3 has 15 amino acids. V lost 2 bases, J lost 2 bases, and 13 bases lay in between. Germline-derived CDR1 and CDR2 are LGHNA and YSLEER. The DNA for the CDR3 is TGCGCCAGCAGCCAATTCCTAGCGCAAACCTACGAGCAGTACTTC. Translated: CASSQFLAQTYEQYF.

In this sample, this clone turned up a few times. The CDR3 sequence is CASSQDRGGFQQYF. The DNA of the CDR3 is TGTGCCAGCAGCCAAGACAGGGGCGGATTCCAGCAGTACTTC. The chain uses TRBV5-4 and TRBJ2-7, with 8 bases lining up with TRBD1. Trimming took 4 bases from V and 8 from J; bases not matched to a gene: 11. CDR1 SGHNT and CDR2 YYREEE come from the germline V gene (reference sequence). The CDR3 has 14 residues.

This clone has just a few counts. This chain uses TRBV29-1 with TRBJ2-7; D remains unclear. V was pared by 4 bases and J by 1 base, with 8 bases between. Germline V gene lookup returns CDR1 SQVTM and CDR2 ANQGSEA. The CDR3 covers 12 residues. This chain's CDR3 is CSVVTPSYEQYF. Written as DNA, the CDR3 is TGCAGCGTTGTTACTCCGTCCTACGAGCAGTACTTC.

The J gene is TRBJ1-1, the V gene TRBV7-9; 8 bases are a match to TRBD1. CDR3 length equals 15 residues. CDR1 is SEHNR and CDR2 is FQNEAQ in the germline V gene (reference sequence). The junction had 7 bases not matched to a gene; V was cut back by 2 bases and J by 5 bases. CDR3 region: CASSLSGGEFTEAFF. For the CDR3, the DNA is TGTGCCAGCAGCTTATCAGGGGGCGAGTTTACTGAAGCTTTCTTT.

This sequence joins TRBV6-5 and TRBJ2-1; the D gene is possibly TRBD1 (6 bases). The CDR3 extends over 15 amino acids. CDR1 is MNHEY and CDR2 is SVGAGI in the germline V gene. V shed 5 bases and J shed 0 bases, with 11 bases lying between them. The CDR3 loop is CASSPQGISYNEQFF. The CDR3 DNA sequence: TGTGCCAGCAGTCCACAGGGAATCTCCTACAATGAGCAGTTCTTC.

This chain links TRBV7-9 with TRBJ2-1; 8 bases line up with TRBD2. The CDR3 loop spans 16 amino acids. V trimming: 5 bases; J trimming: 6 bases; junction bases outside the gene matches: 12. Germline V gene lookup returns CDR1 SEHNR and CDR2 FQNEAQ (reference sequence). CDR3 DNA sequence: TGTGCCAGCAGCCCCATTGGGCTAGCGGGCCTCAATGAGCAGTTCTTC. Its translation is CASSPIGLAGLNEQFF.